Each of the 11 T cell receptor beta chains below was sequenced from the same sample in a study of cytomegalovirus exposure and HLA in healthy donors. The primer mix had 60 Vbeta and 13 Jbeta primers. Profiled with immunoSEQ multiplex PCR; TCRdb holds only in-frame clones, not every one. This table holds 100,000 to 150,000 clones, 70% to 85% found once. The material sequenced was PBMCs. The receptors derive from a woman in her forties or fifties in good health and CMV-seronegative.

J is TRBJ2-7 and V is TRBV6-5; TRBD1 matches 10 bases. With V trimmed by 0 bases and J by 1 base, 0 bases remained unmatched. Per germline, CDR1 MNHEY and CDR2 SVGAGI. The CDR3 loop spans 15 amino acids. This chain's CDR3 is CASSYSGQGSYEQYF. The CDR3 bases are TGTGCCAGCAGTTACTCGGGACAGGGGTCCTACGAGCAGTACTTC.

The chain couples TRBV5-1 to TRBJ2-5; 9 bases fit TRBD1. With the DNA end fitting TRBJ2-7 better, the J assignment may be wrong. Germline loops: CDR1 SGHRS, CDR2 YFSETQ. CDR3 length: 14 amino acids. The CDR3 nucleotides read TGCGCCAGCAGCTTGACAGGGGGCGCCTACGAGCAGTACTTC. Amino acid sequence: CASSLTGGAYEQYF.

This clone was counted a few times. This chain uses TRBV11-1 with TRBJ1-2; D not resolved. The V gene lost 4 bases and the J gene lost 4 bases, with 16 bases spanning the gap. Germline CDR1 SGHAT, CDR2 FQDESV (reference sequence). This CDR3 has 15 amino acids. The CDR3 spells CASSSYETGVYGYTF. CDR3 sequence (DNA): TGTGCCAGCAGCTCCTACGAGACGGGAGTCTATGGCTACACCTTC.

The genes are TRBV11-2 and TRBJ2-3; D is perhaps TRBD1 (6 bases). CDR3 length: 15 amino acids. CDR1 and CDR2 from the germline V gene are SGHAT and FQNNGV. V lost 0 bases, J lost 8 bases, and 15 bases lay in between. As DNA, the CDR3 is TGTGCCAGCAGCTTAGATCTTGGTATAGGGGGTACGCAGTATTTT. It encodes CASSLDLGIGGTQYF.

This clone has only a few counts. The chain uses TRBV11-2 and TRBJ2-5; 7 bases agree with TRBD1. This CDR3 has 13 amino acids. Germline loops: CDR1 SGHAT, CDR2 FQNNGV. J was trimmed by 5 bases and V by 4 bases; bases with no gene match: 4. The CDR3: CASSSGTVETQYF. The CDR3 DNA reads as TGTGCCAGCAGCTCCGGGACAGTGGAGACCCAGTACTTC.

V usage is TRBV11-2 and J usage is TRBJ1-5, with 7 bases aligning to TRBD1. The CDR3 spans 15 residues. Germline V lookup: CDR1 SGHAT, CDR2 FQNNGV. Germline trimming cut 3 bases from V and 3 bases from J; bases unmatched to any gene: 5. The CDR3 loop reads CASSFGTASNQPQHF. The CDR3 nucleotides are TGTGCCAGCAGCTTCGGGACAGCTTCCAATCAGCCCCAGCATTTT.

This clone was picked up many times. CDR3 nucleotides: TGTGCCAGCTCACCACTTTCCCAGGGGTCCTACGAGCAGTACTTC. It specifies CASSPLSQGSYEQYF. The chain is built from TRBV18 and TRBJ2-7; a weak D match, TRBD1 (6 bases). The CDR3 is 15 residues long. V lost 1 base and J 1 base, leaving 11 bases between the germline ends. The V gene's germline CDR1 is KGHSH and CDR2 LQKENI. Full variable domain (outside the CDR3, taken from reference TRBV18 and TRBJ2-7): NAGVMQNPRHLVRRRGQEARLRCSPMKGHSHVYWYRQLPEEGLKFMVYLQKENIIDESGMPKERFSAEFPKEGPSILRIQQVVRGDSAAYFCASSPLSQGSYEQYFGPGTRLTVT.

The chain uses TRBV5-5 and TRBJ2-3; maybe TRBD2 (5 bases). Germline V gene sequence: CDR1 SGHKS, CDR2 YYEKEE (reference sequence). The CDR3 runs to 15 residues. The V end lost 0 bases, the J end lost 6 bases, and 14 bases lay between the germline ends. The CDR3 region has the DNA TGTGCCAGCAGCTTGGGAGCGGTCCTGGGGGATACGCAGTATTTT. It encodes CASSLGAVLGDTQYF. Drawing the rest from reference TRBV5-5 and TRBJ2-3, the complete variable domain is DAGVTQSPTHLIKTRGQQVTLRCSPISGHKSVSWYQQVLGQGPQFIFQYYEKEERGRGNFPDRFSARQFPNYSSELNVNALLLGDSALYLCASSLGAVLGDTQYFGPGTRLTVL.

V usage is TRBV4-2 and J usage is TRBJ2-1; 8 bases align to TRBD2. The CDR3 totals 16 residues. The V gene's germline CDR1 is LGHNA and CDR2 YNFKEQ. V lost 0 bases to trimming and J lost 6 bases; unmatched junction nucleotides: 7. The chain's CDR3 is CASSQDPGLVFNEQFF. CDR3 coding DNA: TGTGCCAGCAGCCAAGATCCGGGACTAGTTTTCAATGAGCAGTTCTTC.

In its sample, this clone was seen a few times. This chain uses TRBV28 with TRBJ1-2; the match to TRBD1 covers 8 bases. After removal of 7 bases from V and 8 bases from J, the junction contained 9 bases not matched to a gene. CDR1 MDHEN and CDR2 SYDVKM come from the germline V gene. This CDR3 has 13 amino acids. CDR3 sequence (DNA): TGTGCCAGCACCCCGGGACAGGTGAGGGGCTACACCTTC. It specifies CASTPGQVRGYTF.

As concerns this clone: Other DNA sequences in this sample translate to the same CDR3. The chain combines TRBV28 with TRBJ2-5; D call uncertain. V lost 3 bases to trimming and J lost 4 bases, with 12 bases between them. Germline CDR1 MDHEN, CDR2 SYDVKM. The CDR3 length is 14 residues. The CDR3 protein is CASSFSRSRETQYF. DNA of the CDR3: TGTGCCAGCAGTTTTTCCCGGTCTAGAGAGACCCAGTACTTC.